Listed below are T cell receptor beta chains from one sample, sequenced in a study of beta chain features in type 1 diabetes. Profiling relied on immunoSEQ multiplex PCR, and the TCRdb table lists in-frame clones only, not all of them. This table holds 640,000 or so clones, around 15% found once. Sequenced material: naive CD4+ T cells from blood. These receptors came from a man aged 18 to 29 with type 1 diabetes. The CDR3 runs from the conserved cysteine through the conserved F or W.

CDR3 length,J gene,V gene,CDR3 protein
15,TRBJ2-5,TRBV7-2,CASSPQTGSQETQYF
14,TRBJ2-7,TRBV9,CASSVGGQVYEQYF
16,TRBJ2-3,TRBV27,CASSFRRGGGTDTQYF
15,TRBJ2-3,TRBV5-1,CASSLALTDQDTQYF
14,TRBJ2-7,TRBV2,CASSSQGPSYEQYF
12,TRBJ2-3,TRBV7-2,CASSRDRQTQYF
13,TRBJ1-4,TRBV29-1,CSVEIQGVEKLFF
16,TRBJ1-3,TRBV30,CAWSVQGLSSGNTIYF
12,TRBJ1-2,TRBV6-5,CASSYDRGGYTF
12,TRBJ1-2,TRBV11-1,CASSLGSRSGTF
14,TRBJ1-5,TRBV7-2,CASSRNSGEQPQHF
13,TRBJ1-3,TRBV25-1,CASSVYSGNTIYF
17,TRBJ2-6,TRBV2,CASSVPGQSSGANVLTF
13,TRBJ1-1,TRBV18,CASSVDTNTEAFF
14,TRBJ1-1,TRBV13,CASSIGRPNTEAFF
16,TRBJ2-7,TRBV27,CASSSPSVETTYEQYF
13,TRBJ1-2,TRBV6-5,CASRRDRGNGYTF
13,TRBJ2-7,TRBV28,CASRGTASYEQYF
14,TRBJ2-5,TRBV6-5,CASSYPGTQETQYF
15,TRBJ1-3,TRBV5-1,CASSSGGDSGNTIYF
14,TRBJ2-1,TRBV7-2,CASSRDSPYNEQFF
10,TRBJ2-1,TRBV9,CASGTVAQFF
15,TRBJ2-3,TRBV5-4,CASSLVLAGADTQYF